This T cell receptor (beta chain) was captured in a study of T cells in Graves' hyperthyroidism and ophthalmopathy. Amplification of TCR beta CDR3 regions was performed using RNA transcripts as template. The HTBI set primed first-round TCR CDR3 RT-PCR. TCRdb passed the multiplex PCR reads through MiXCR, listing each CDR3 protein once. The data contain 350,000 to 400,000 distinct CDR3 sequences, about 18% of them singletons. In this sample, this clonotype turned up a few times. The V gene lost 3 bases and the J gene lost 3 bases, with 10 bases spanning the gap. Germline values: CDR1 SGHNT, CDR2 YYREEE (reference sequence). The CDR3 spans 14 residues.

The rearrangement links TRBV5-4 to TRBJ1-3, with D tentatively TRBD1 (5 bases). The sequence derives from a man aged 18 to 30 with Graves' ophthalmopathy. The source material was blood. The CDR3 reads CASSSTRDGNTIYF. In nucleotides, the CDR3 is TGTGCCAGCAGCTCGACCAGGGATGGAAACACCATATATTTT.